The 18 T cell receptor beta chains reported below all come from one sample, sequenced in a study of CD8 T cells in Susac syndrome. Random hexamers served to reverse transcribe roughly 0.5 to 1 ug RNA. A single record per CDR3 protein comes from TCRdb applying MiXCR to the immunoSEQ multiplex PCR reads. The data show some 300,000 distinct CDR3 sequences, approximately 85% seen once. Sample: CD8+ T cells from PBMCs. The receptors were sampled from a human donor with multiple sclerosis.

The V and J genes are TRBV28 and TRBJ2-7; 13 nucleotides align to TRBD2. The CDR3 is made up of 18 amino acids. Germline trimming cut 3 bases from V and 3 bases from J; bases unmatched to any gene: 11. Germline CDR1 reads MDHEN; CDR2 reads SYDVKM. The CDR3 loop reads CASSFLLAGGPHLYEQYF. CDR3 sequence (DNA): TGTGCCAGCAGTTTCTTACTAGCGGGAGGGCCTCACCTCTACGAGCAGTACTTC. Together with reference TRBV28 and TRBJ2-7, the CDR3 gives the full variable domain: DVKVTQSSRYLVKRTGEKVFLECVQDMDHENMFWYRQDPGLGLRLIYFSYDVKMKEKGDIPEGYSVSREKKERFSLILESASTNQTSMYLCASSFLLAGGPHLYEQYFGPGTRLTVT.

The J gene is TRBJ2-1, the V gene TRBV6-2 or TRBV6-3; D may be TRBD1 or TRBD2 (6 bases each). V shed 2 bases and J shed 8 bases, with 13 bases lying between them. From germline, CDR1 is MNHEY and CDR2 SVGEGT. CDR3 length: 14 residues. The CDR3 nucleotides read TGTGCCAGCAGTTACCCCCCAGGGGAGGATGAGCAGTTCTTC. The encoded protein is CASSYPPGEDEQFF.

CDR3 sequence (DNA): TGTGCCAGCAACCCGGGGTGGAATGAGCAGTTCTTC. This translates into CASNPGWNEQFF. The rearrangement links TRBV28 to TRBJ2-1; a possible D gene is TRBD2 (5 bases). V was trimmed by 7 bases and J by 7 bases, leaving 11 bases between them. CDR3 length equals 12 residues. Germline CDR1 and CDR2: MDHEN and SYDVKM.

As DNA, the CDR3 is TGTGCCAGCAGTCAGGGAGGTCACACTGAAGCTTTCTTT. This encodes CASSQGGHTEAFF. The chain employs TRBV13 and TRBJ1-1; D may be TRBD1 (5 bases). The germline gives CDR1 PRHDT, CDR2 FYEKMQ (reference sequence). Trimming took 6 bases from V and 3 from J, leaving 11 bases between them. The CDR3 sequence is 13 residues long.

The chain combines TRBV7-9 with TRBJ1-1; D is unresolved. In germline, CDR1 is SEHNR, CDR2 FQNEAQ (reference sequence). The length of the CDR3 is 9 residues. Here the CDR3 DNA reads TGTGTCCAAGGTTGGAAGCTTTTCTTT. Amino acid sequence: CVQGWKLFF.

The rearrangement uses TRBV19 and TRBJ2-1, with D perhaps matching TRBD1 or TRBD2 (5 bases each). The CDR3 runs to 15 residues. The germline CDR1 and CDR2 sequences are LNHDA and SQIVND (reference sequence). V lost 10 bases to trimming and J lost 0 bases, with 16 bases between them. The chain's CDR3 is CATWDGLSSYNEQFF. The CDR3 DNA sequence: TGTGCCACCTGGGACGGCCTCAGCTCCTACAATGAGCAGTTCTTC.

DNA of the CDR3: TGTGCCAGCAGCGTAGTGGGGGTCGGCGACTATGGCTACACCTTC. It encodes CASSVVGVGDYGYTF. The J gene is TRBJ1-2, the V gene TRBV9, with D perhaps TRBD1 (5 bases). Germline V gene data show CDR1 as SGDLS and CDR2 as YYNGEE. Trimming took 0 bases from V and 3 from J, leaving 12 bases between them. The CDR3 runs 15 residues. Supplemented by reference TRBV9 and TRBJ1-2, the full variable domain reads DSGVTQTPKHLITATGQRVTLRCSPRSGDLSVYWYQQSLDQGLQFLIQYYNGEERAKGNILERFSAQQFPDLHSELNLSSLELGDSALYFCASSVVGVGDYGYTFGSGTRLTVV.

The CDR3 region is CASSEALGGLAKNIQYF. The CDR3 DNA is TGTGCCAGCAGTGAAGCGCTTGGCGGGCTAGCCAAAAACATTCAGTACTTC. J is TRBJ2-4 and V is TRBV2; a possible D gene is TRBD2 (5 bases). The CDR3 length is 17 residues. The germline gives CDR1 SNHLY, CDR2 FYNNEI. Deletions cut 0 bases from V and 0 bases from J, with 12 bases between.

The CDR3 spells CASRSLAEVPNEQFF. The CDR3 bases are TGTGCCAGTAGGTCACTAGCGGAGGTCCCCAATGAGCAGTTCTTC. V is TRBV19 and J is TRBJ2-1; 8 positions agree with TRBD2. This CDR3 spans 15 amino acids. Germline V gene sequence: CDR1 LNHDA, CDR2 SQIVND (reference sequence). Trimming at V came to 6 bases and at J to 6 bases, leaving 10 bases not matched to a gene.

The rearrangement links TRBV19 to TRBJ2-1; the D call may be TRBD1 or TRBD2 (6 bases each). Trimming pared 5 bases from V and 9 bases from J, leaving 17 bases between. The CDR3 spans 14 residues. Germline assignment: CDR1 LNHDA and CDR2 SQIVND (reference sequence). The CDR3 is CASSPGTGGGEQFF. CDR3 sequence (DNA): TGTGCCAGTAGTCCCGGGACCGGGGGCGGTGAGCAGTTCTTC.

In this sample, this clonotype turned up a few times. The CDR3 nucleotides read TGTGCCAGCAGCGTAGGGTCCCCAGCAGATACGCAGTATTTT. Its translation is CASSVGSPADTQYF. The V gene is TRBV9, the J gene TRBJ2-3; no definite D call. Deletions cut 0 bases from V and 4 bases from J, with 9 bases between. The CDR3 loop spans 14 amino acids. Germline CDR1 and CDR2: SGDLS and YYNGEE. Combining the CDR3 with reference TRBV9 and TRBJ2-3 gives the whole variable domain DSGVTQTPKHLITATGQRVTLRCSPRSGDLSVYWYQQSLDQGLQFLIQYYNGEERAKGNILERFSAQQFPDLHSELNLSSLELGDSALYFCASSVGSPADTQYFGPGTRLTVL.

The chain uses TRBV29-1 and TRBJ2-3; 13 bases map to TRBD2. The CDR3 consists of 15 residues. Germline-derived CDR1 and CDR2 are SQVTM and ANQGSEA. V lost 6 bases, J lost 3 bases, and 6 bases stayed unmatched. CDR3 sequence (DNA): TGCAGCGTCGACGGGACTAGCGGGGATACAGATACGCAGTATTTT. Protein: CSVDGTSGDTDTQYF.

CDR3 in DNA: TGTGCCAGCAGTTACACTGAGGACTTCTCCTACAATGAGCAGTTCTTC. Its translation is CASSYTEDFSYNEQFF. The V gene is TRBV6-5, the J gene TRBJ2-1; D is possibly TRBD2 (5 bases). The CDR3 covers 16 residues. V was shortened by 2 bases and J by 0 bases, with 11 bases between the two germline ends. Germline CDR1 MNHEY, CDR2 SVGAGI.

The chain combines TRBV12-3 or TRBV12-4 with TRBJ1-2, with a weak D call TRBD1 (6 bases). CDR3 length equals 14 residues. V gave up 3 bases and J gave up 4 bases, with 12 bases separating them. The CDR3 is CASSFQGSPYGYTF. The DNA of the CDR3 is TGTGCCAGCAGTTTCCAGGGGTCCCCCTATGGCTACACCTTC.

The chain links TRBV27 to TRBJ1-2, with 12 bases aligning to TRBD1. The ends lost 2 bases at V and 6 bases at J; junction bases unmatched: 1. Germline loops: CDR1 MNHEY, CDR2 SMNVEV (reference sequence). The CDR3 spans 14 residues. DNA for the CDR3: TGTGCCAGCAGTTTAGGGACAGGGGGCCATGGCTACACCTTC. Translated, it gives CASSLGTGGHGYTF.

CDR3 residues: CASSYGFWTSGYNEQFF. In DNA, the CDR3 is TGTGCCAGCAGTTACGGGTTTTGGACTAGCGGATACAATGAGCAGTTCTTC. The V and J genes are TRBV6-5 and TRBJ2-1, with TRBD2 matching 10 bases. Trimming cost V 2 bases and J 4 bases; bases outside gene matches: 8. The germline V gene has CDR1 MNHEY and CDR2 SVGAGI. CDR3 length: 17 amino acids.

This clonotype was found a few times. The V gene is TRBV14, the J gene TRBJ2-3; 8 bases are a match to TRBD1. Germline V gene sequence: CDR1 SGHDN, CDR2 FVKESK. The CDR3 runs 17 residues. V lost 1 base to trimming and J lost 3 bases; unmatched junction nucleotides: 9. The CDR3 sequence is CASSQAEDRDGTDTQYF. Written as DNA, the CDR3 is TGTGCCAGCAGCCAAGCGGAGGACAGGGATGGGACAGATACGCAGTATTTT.

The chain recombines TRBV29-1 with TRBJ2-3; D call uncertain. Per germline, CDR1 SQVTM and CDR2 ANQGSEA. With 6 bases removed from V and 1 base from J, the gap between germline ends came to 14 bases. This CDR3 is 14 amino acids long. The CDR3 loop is CSVTGYQGTDTQYF. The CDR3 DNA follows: TGCAGCGTGACTGGCTACCAAGGCACAGATACGCAGTATTTT.